The subject of this entry is one TCR beta chain. What it binds is not known. The V segment lost 4 bases and the J segment 0 bases; nucleotides outside the gene matches: 5. The length of the CDR3 is 16 residues. Germline CDR1 and CDR2: SGHTA and FQGTGA. The sample is drawn from a study of T cell responses to AZD1222 COVID-19 vaccine. Study-level results: Reportedly, nearly half of unique spike TCRs recognized epitopes outside B.1.351/B.1.1.7 mutations. Repertoire collection took place solely once the T cell response had peaked.

Sequencing used immunoSEQ multiplex PCR; TCRdb keeps in-frame clones, though not all of them. This sample yields roughly 100,000 clones, of which around 95% are seen a single time; 2% to 2.5% belongs to the top ten. The clonotype comes from an adult in good health. The J gene is TRBJ2-7, the V gene TRBV7-3; 11 bases are shared with TRBD2. The source material was peripheral blood, sampled on day 0 of AZD1222 vaccination. CDR3 nucleotide sequence: TGTGCCAGCAGCTGGCCGGGACTAGCGGTCTCCTACGAGCAGTACTTC. Its translation is CASSWPGLAVSYEQYF.